This T cell receptor beta chain was observed in a study of PD-1 blockade in classical Hodgkin lymphoma. Overall study results and limits: The study found complete responders had baseline diversity similar to newly diagnosed patients. Baseline TCR diversity was reportedly lower in newly diagnosed patients than in healthy donors. It was reported as lower still in relapsed/refractory patients. Nothing has yet pinned down what causes the repertoire differences, possibly disease activity or prior therapy. The study found that TCR diversity rose significantly by C4D1 in CD4+ but not CD8+ cells.

Data came from immunoSEQ multiplex PCR; TCRdb stores just in-frame clones and leaves some out. The table has around 50,000 clones, about 76% seen once. The time point is: cycle 4 day 1 (C4D1), after less than 7 weeks of nivolumab. There was relapse after autologous stem cell transplantation in every patient, and there was variation in brentuximab vedotin exposure. Trimming took off 8 bases at V and 5 bases at J, with 16 bases between the two ends. The CDR3 has 14 residues. Germline CDR1 reads SEHNR; CDR2 reads FQNEAQ (reference sequence). Worth noting for this clone: Its antigen is not identified.

Sequenced here: peripheral blood mononuclear cells (PBMCs), sampled before the fourth cycle of nivolumab. This TCR was sampled from a human donor with classical Hodgkin lymphoma. J is TRBJ1-5 and V is TRBV7-9; D might be TRBD1 (5 bases). CDR3 loop: CASGGAGIDQPQHF. Here the CDR3 DNA reads TGTGCCAGCGGGGGAGCCGGGATCGATCAGCCCCAGCATTTT.